A single TCR beta chain is shown here with its context. The CDR3 sequence is 13 residues long. From germline, CDR1 is GTSNPN and CDR2 SVGIG (reference sequence). Trimming took 4 bases from V and 0 from J; bases not matched to a gene: 3. This specimen comes from a study of PD-L1 blockade in urothelial cancer. As for the study in general: About 90% of the 29 patients were males with bladder-origin urothelial cancer.

TCRdb's copy holds only in-frame clones and misses some; the assay was immunoSEQ multiplex PCR. The repertoire holds 70,000 or so clones, with around four fifths as singletons. This sequence joins TRBV30 and TRBJ2-7, with 7 bases aligning to TRBD2. The starting material was PBMCs, obtained around atezolizumab (anti-PD-L1) treatment. This clonotype was obtained from a man between 65 and 80 years old with urothelial cancer. CDR3: CAWMGDYSYEQYF. CDR3 nucleotide sequence: TGTGCCTGGATGGGGGACTACTCCTACGAGCAGTACTTC. The whole variable domain, filled in from reference TRBV30 and TRBJ2-7, reads SQTIHQWPATLVQPVGSPLSLECTVEGTSNPNLYWYRQAAGRGLQLLFYSVGIGQISSEVPQNLSASRPQDRQFILSSKKLLLSDSGFYLCAWMGDYSYEQYFGPGTRLTVT.